Described below is a single T cell receptor beta chain sequence and its context. This record comes from a study of technical replicates of blood from a few donors. Deletions cut 4 bases from V and 2 bases from J, with 14 bases between. Per the germline V gene, CDR1 is KGHSY and CDR2 is FQNENV. The CDR3 covers 15 residues. Data came from immunoSEQ multiplex PCR; TCRdb stores just in-frame clones and leaves some out. The data contain 13,000 or so clones, around 93% of them singletons. The sequenced material came from PBMCs. The rearrangement uses TRBV16 and TRBJ1-1; D uncertain. The TCR was taken from a human donor in good health. The DNA for the CDR3 is TGTGCCAGCAGCCTCTTGGGAGAACCCAACACTGAAGCTTTCTTT. Amino acids: CASSLLGEPNTEAFF. Using reference TRBV16 and TRBJ1-1 for the parts outside the CDR3, the full variable domain is GEEVAQTPKHLVRGEGQKAKLYCAPIKGHSYVFWYQQVLKNEFKFLISFQNENVFDETGMPKERFSAKCLPNSPCSLEIQATKLEDSAVYFCASSLLGEPNTEAFFGQGTRLTVV.